This T cell receptor (beta chain) was retrieved from a study of CD8 T cells in ankylosing spondylitis. The CDR3 loop spans 12 amino acids. Between the trimmed V and J ends, which lost 5 bases and 5 bases, there was a span of 10 bases. Looked up from germline, CDR1 is SGHDT and CDR2 is YYEEEE. In making TCR beta libraries, quantitative 5'-RACE with molecular barcodes was used. TCRdb ran MiXCR on the 5' RACE reads and lists one entry per CDR3 protein. The sample carries about 250,000 distinct CDR3 sequences, more than 25% recorded once. Overall study results and limits: Among TCR beta sequences, a motif of under ten highly homologous variants appeared characteristic of ankylosing spondylitis blood. Disease-associated clones were reportedly significantly overrepresented in matched ankylosing spondylitis synovial fluid.

A word on this clonotype: Its antigen remains unknown.

The rearrangement joins TRBV5-6 to TRBJ2-5; weak D call: TRBD2 (5 bases). The sequenced material came from blood, either unsorted or a sorted T cell fraction (not recorded which). This TCR came from a male donor with ankylosing spondylitis or in good health (not recorded which). The CDR3 coding sequence is TGTGCCAGCAGGGGATGGGAGGAGACCCAGTACTTC. Its protein product is CASRGWEETQYF.